This T cell receptor beta chain was sequenced during a study of blood T cell repertoires in COVID-19. Study-wide context: Acute and convalescent COVID-19 specimens originated in the United States, Italy and Spain.

V lost 3 bases and J lost 5, with 16 bases in between. This CDR3 is built from 15 residues. Germline lookup yields CDR1 LNHDA and CDR2 SQIVND (reference sequence). TCRdb's copy holds only in-frame clones and misses some; the assay was immunoSEQ multiplex PCR. The table includes about 250,000 clones, almost 85% detected once. The sequenced sample was peripheral blood. This clonotype originated in a man between 45 and 60 years old with acute or convalescent COVID-19. The rearrangement links TRBV19 to TRBJ2-5, with D perhaps TRBD1 (6 bases). CDR3 sequence: CASSIEQGRPETQYF. CDR3 nucleotides: TGTGCCAGTAGTATCGAACAGGGCCGACCCGAGACCCAGTACTTC.